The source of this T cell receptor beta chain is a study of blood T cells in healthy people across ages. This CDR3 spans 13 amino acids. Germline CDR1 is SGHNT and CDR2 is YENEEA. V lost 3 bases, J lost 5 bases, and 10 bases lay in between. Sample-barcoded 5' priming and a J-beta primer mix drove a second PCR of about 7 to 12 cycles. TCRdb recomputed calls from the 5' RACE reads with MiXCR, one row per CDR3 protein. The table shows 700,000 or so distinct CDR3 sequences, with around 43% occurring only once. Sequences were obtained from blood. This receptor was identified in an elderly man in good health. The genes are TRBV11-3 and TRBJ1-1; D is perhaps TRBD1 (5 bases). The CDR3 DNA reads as TGTGCCAGCAGCTTTTCGGGGACGACTGAAGCTTTCTTT. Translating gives CASSFSGTTEAFF.